One T cell receptor beta chain is described in this entry. These data come from a study of T cell changes during pregnancy in multiple sclerosis. The assay was immunoSEQ multiplex PCR, and TCRdb's table has in-frame clones only and misses some. This table holds about 40,000 clones, more than 85% found once. The source material was CD8+ T cells from peripheral blood mononuclear cells, sampled in the first trimester of pregnancy. The sequence came from a female donor with multiple sclerosis, enrolled in a pregnancy study.

This CDR3 reads CASSPDRFSYEQYF. The CDR3 nucleotides are TGTGCCAGCAGCCCGGACAGGTTCTCCTACGAGCAGTACTTC. The chain joins TRBV11-3 to TRBJ2-7; 7 bases fit TRBD1. Germline V gene data show CDR1 as SGHNT and CDR2 as YENEEA. Trimming removed 5 bases from V and 0 bases from J; junction bases left unmatched: 4. The CDR3 contains 14 residues.